Below are 22 T cell receptor beta chains sequenced from a single sample in a study of T cell repertoires in cytomegalovirus infection. TCRdb analysed the reads with MiXCR anew, one entry per CDR3 protein. This sample has under 600,000 distinct CDR3 sequences, with approximately 15% found just once. Sequenced sample: CD8+ T cells from PBMCs. These receptors were collected from a human donor in good health (CMV status not recorded). Some clones in this sample may be carry-over from other donors' samples.

This clonotype was seen more than once but under ten times. V is TRBV11-1 and J is TRBJ2-7; D is unresolved. This CDR3 is built from 14 residues. Germline V CDR1 and CDR2: SGHAT, FQDESV (reference sequence). Deletions cut 2 bases from V and 2 bases from J, with 10 bases between. DNA of the CDR3: TGTGCCAGCAGCTTATTCCCCGGACCCTACGAGCAGTACTTC. Protein sequence: CASSLFPGPYEQYF.

Ten or more counts support this clonotype. The J gene is TRBJ2-7, the V gene TRBV11-2, with TRBD1 identical over 11 bases. Unmatched junction bases numbered 4, after V lost 5 bases and J lost 7 bases. Germline values: CDR1 SGHAT, CDR2 FQNNGV. The CDR3 runs 13 residues. CDR3 sequence (DNA): TGTGCCAGCAGCCGGGACAGGGGGAGGGAGCAGTACTTC. This encodes CASSRDRGREQYF.

This clonotype has ten or more counts. The chain combines TRBV9 with TRBJ2-5; no definite D call. V lost 4 bases and J lost 4, with 17 bases in between. Germline-derived CDR1 and CDR2 are SGDLS and YYNGEE. This CDR3 contains 15 residues. This chain's CDR3 is CASSLSGRSSETQYF. In DNA, the CDR3 is TGTGCCAGCAGCCTTTCCGGACGGTCTTCAGAGACCCAGTACTTC.

The chain combines TRBV2 with TRBJ2-7; D is possibly TRBD1 or TRBD2 (6 bases each). Germline CDR1 reads SNHLY; CDR2 reads FYNNEI. The ends were cut back, 9 bases at V and 0 bases at J, with 15 bases in the middle. The CDR3 extends over 14 amino acids. The CDR3, as DNA: TGTGCCAGTGGGTGGGGGGCTGGCTCCTACGAGCAGTACTTC. Encoded protein: CASGWGAGSYEQYF.

As concerns this clonotype: An end of the junction differs from the germline gene, which may be a read error. The chain joins TRBV7-3 to TRBJ2-5; 8 nucleotides match TRBD2. This CDR3 is built from 14 residues. CDR1 is SGHTA and CDR2 is FQGTGA in the germline V gene. DNA of the CDR3: TGTGCCAGCAGTCTCATAGCGGGACAAGAGAACCAGTACTTC. Its protein is CASSLIAGQENQYF.

This chain joins TRBV7-9 and TRBJ1-1, with D maybe TRBD1 (5 bases). The CDR3 spans 14 residues. Trimming shortened V by 5 bases and J by 2 bases, and 12 bases separated the two germline ends. Per germline, CDR1 SEHNR and CDR2 FQNEAQ (reference sequence). The CDR3 here is CASSERGINTEAFF. CDR3 nucleotides: TGTGCCAGCAGCGAGCGGGGCATCAACACTGAAGCTTTCTTT.

The chain has TRBV7-2 and TRBJ2-3, with TRBD2 matching over 7 bases. The trim removed 1 base at V and 15 bases at J, leaving 10 bases unmatched. The CDR3 is made up of 13 amino acids. Germline V gene sequence: CDR1 SGHTA, CDR2 FQGNSA. DNA of the CDR3: TGTGCCAGCAGCTTAGAGTGGGGGGGGGGTGGCTATTTT. Translation gives CASSLEWGGGGYF.

V usage is TRBV28 and J usage is TRBJ2-4, with 10 positions matching TRBD1. The J segment lost 6 bases and the V segment lost 8 bases, leaving 10 bases of the junction unmatched. The CDR3 consists of 15 residues. Germline V CDR1 and CDR2: MDHEN, SYDVKM. This chain's CDR3 is CASGIAGTGANIQYF. The CDR3 nucleotides are TGTGCCAGCGGAATTGCCGGGACAGGGGCAAACATTCAGTACTTC.

This clonotype has a count of ten or more. The genes are TRBV12-3 or TRBV12-4 and TRBJ2-7; 7 bases align to TRBD1. V gave up 3 bases and J gave up 2 bases; unmatched junction bases: 13. The CDR3 extends over 17 amino acids. In nucleotides, the CDR3 is TGTGCCAGCAGTTTGCACAGAGAGGGGGCCCGCCCCTACGAGCAGTACTTC. Residues: CASSLHREGARPYEQYF.

The V gene is TRBV15, the J gene TRBJ2-7, with D possibly matching TRBD2 (5 bases). The CDR3 has 15 amino acids. Trimming removed 3 bases from V and 2 bases from J, with 14 bases in between. CDR1 is LNHNV, CDR2 YYDKDF, per germline (reference sequence). In nucleotides, the CDR3 is TGTGCCACCAGCAGTGTAGGTTCCGGGACCTACGAGCAGTACTTC. This codes for CATSSVGSGTYEQYF.

The gene calls are TRBV2 and TRBJ1-1; possibly TRBD1 for D (6 bases). This CDR3 has 15 residues. The V and J ends lost 3 bases and 6 bases respectively, with 17 bases between them. CDR1 is SNHLY, CDR2 FYNNEI, per germline. The CDR3 coding sequence is TGTGCCAGCAGTGAGGGGACAAGGGCCCCTCCTGAAGCTTTCTTT. Translation gives CASSEGTRAPPEAFF.

This clonotype was counted between two and nine times. V gene TRBV27 combines with J gene TRBJ2-2; 7 bases fit TRBD1. The CDR3 is made up of 14 amino acids. V lost 5 bases, J lost 3 bases, and 3 bases stayed unmatched. Germline CDR1 reads MNHEY; CDR2 reads SMNVEV (reference sequence). CDR3 DNA sequence: TGTGCCAGCAGTCAAACAGGGGACACCGGGGAGCTGTTTTTT. Translated, it gives CASSQTGDTGELFF.

This clonotype was detected ten times or more. The gene calls are TRBV6-1 and TRBJ2-1, with D possibly TRBD1 on 6 matching bases. Trimming left V 0 bases short and J 8 bases short, with 11 bases between. The CDR3 runs to 14 residues. Germline V gives CDR1 MNHNS, CDR2 SASEGT. This CDR3 is CASSEAPKGDEQFF. In nucleotides, the CDR3 is TGTGCCAGCAGTGAAGCGCCCAAGGGGGATGAGCAGTTCTTC.

This clonotype was detected many times. The J gene is TRBJ2-1, the V gene TRBV28; 11 bases match TRBD2. Trimming removed 3 bases from V and 2 bases from J; junction bases left unmatched: 15. This CDR3 has 20 residues. Germline CDR1 and CDR2: MDHEN and SYDVKM. CDR3 coding DNA: TGTGCCAGCAGTTTCCAACTAGCGGGAGCGGCCCCCCTGACCTACAATGAGCAGTTCTTC. Its translation: CASSFQLAGAAPLTYNEQFF.

The chain combines TRBV9 with TRBJ2-3; 9 positions match TRBD2. Germline V CDR1 and CDR2: SGDLS, YYNGEE. With 3 bases clipped from V and 0 bases from J, the junction kept 17 bases outside the gene matches. This CDR3 is built from 20 residues. The CDR3 here is CASSAPGGLAGFSSTDTQYF. The CDR3 DNA is TGTGCCAGCAGCGCCCCGGGTGGGCTAGCGGGATTCTCTAGCACAGATACGCAGTATTTT.

Turning to this clonotype: This CDR3 is missing its conserved last phenylalanine or tryptophan, likely due to a read error. The DNA is left out, because the CDR3 cannot be placed on it with certainty; the CDR3 is given as TCRdb lists it. This chain joins TRBV15 and TRBJ2-7. The CDR3 numbers 8 amino acids, ends counted. CDR1 is LNHNV and CDR2 is YYDKDF in the germline V gene (reference sequence). The CDR3 sequence: CATSSASG.

This clonotype has ten or more counts. The CDR3 nucleotides read TGCGCCAGCAGTGAGTCGAAGGGACCCAATAGGGATGAGCAGTTCTTC. This codes for CASSESKGPNRDEQFF. The rearrangement joins TRBV10-1 to TRBJ2-1; either TRBD1 or TRBD2 may supply D (5 bases each). This CDR3 comprises 16 residues. Germline V CDR1 and CDR2: WNHNN, SYGVQD (reference sequence). V was shortened by 0 bases and J by 8 bases, with 17 bases between the two germline ends.

This clonotype was found many times. The chain joins TRBV7-2 to TRBJ2-1; 14 bases line up with TRBD2. After removal of 0 bases from V and 9 bases from J, the junction contained 10 bases not matched to a gene. The CDR3 sequence is 18 residues long. Germline V CDR1 and CDR2: SGHTA, FQGNSA. The CDR3 loop is CASSLAEGTSGSPGEQFF. In DNA, the CDR3 is TGTGCCAGCAGCTTAGCAGAAGGGACTAGCGGGAGTCCAGGTGAGCAGTTCTTC.

V usage is TRBV25-1 and J usage is TRBJ2-7, with D tentatively TRBD2 (6 bases). The CDR3 runs 12 residues. V was cut by 3 bases and J by 7 bases, with 10 bases left in between. Germline V CDR1 and CDR2: MGHDK, SYGVNS. CDR3 sequence reads: CASSDPGGEQYF. CDR3 DNA: TGTGCCAGCAGTGACCCTGGGGGGGAGCAGTACTTC.

Ten or more counts support this clonotype. This rearrangement joins TRBV7-6 to TRBJ2-7; 9 nucleotides agree with TRBD2. Germline CDR1 is SGHVS and CDR2 is FNYEAQ. The CDR3 extends over 13 amino acids. J lost 6 bases, V lost 5 bases, and 5 bases had no gene match. The CDR3 nucleotides are TGTGCCAGCAGCACGGGACTAGCCGCCGAGCAGTACTTC. Its translation is CASSTGLAAEQYF. The full variable domain, with the rest looked up from reference TRBV7-6 and TRBJ2-7, is GAGVSQSPRYKVTKRGQDVALRCDPISGHVSLYWYRQALGQGPEFLTYFNYEAQQDKSGLPNDRFSAERPEGSISTLTIQRTEQRDSAMYRCASSTGLAAEQYFGPGTRLTVT.

This clonotype was seen at least ten times. The rearrangement links TRBV19 to TRBJ2-1; 7 nucleotides line up with TRBD2. The CDR3 extends over 15 amino acids. Germline CDR1 and CDR2: LNHDA and SQIVND (reference sequence). The J segment lost 4 bases and the V segment lost 6 bases, leaving 9 bases of the junction unmatched. DNA of the CDR3: TGTGCCAGTAGAATTAGAGCGGGAAAGTACAATGAGCAGTTCTTC. Protein: CASRIRAGKYNEQFF.

This clonotype was seen many times. The chain couples TRBV28 to TRBJ2-3, with 10 bases that match TRBD2. Trimming at V came to 6 bases and at J to 3 bases, leaving 9 bases not matched to a gene. Germline V CDR1 and CDR2: MDHEN, SYDVKM. There are 16 residues in the CDR3. The CDR3 protein is CASSYLLAGETDTQYF. The CDR3 DNA reads as TGTGCCAGCAGCTATCTCCTAGCGGGAGAGACAGATACGCAGTATTTT.